The next 28 T cell receptor beta chains were all read from a single sample in a study of T cells after yellow fever vaccination. TCRdb reprocessed the 5' RACE reads with MiXCR, giving one entry per CDR3 protein. The table includes around 310,000 distinct CDR3 sequences, roughly 4% detected once. The material sequenced was PBMCs, taken 5 days after the yellow fever booster vaccination. The receptor source for this set is a man between 18 and 29 years old who received the YFV17D yellow fever vaccine.

V usage is TRBV6-5 and J usage is TRBJ1-1; the match to TRBD1 covers 11 bases. CDR1 is MNHEY and CDR2 is SVGAGI in the germline V gene. V gave up 2 bases and J gave up 6 bases; unmatched junction bases: 2. The CDR3 length is 14 residues. CDR3 residues: CASSYGQGASEAFF. In DNA form, the CDR3 reads TGTGCCAGCAGTTACGGACAGGGGGCATCTGAAGCTTTCTTT.

This clonotype was seen ten or more times. The chain employs TRBV20-1 and TRBJ2-7, with TRBD1 identical over 8 bases. Unmatched junction bases numbered 4, after V lost 5 bases and J lost 1 base. The CDR3 totals 13 residues. Germline CDR1 and CDR2: DFQATT and SNEGSKA (reference sequence). CDR3 residues: CSAERQGSYEQYV. The CDR3 bases are TGCAGTGCTGAACGACAGGGGTCCTACGAGCAGTACGTC.

The table lists this clonotype with many counts. This sequence joins TRBV6-6 and TRBJ2-5; a possible D gene is TRBD2 (5 bases). The CDR3 is 14 amino acids. Germline assignment: CDR1 MNHNY and CDR2 SVGAGI (reference sequence). V dropped 0 bases and J dropped 5 bases, with 10 bases sitting between them. CDR3 in DNA: TGTGCCAGCAGTTACTCGGGTTCGGGGGAGACCCAGTACTTC. It translates to CASSYSGSGETQYF.

In this sample, this clonotype turned up a few times. In DNA, the CDR3 is TGTGCCAGCAGTTACTACAACCGGGACGAGGGCACAGATACGCAGTATTTT. It codes for CASSYYNRDEGTDTQYF. This chain connects TRBV6-5 to TRBJ2-3; D could derive from TRBD1 or TRBD2 (5 bases each). This CDR3 has 17 amino acids. V was clipped by 1 base and J by 1 base, with 15 bases between them. The germline V gene encodes CDR1 MNHEY and CDR2 SVGAGI.

This clonotype has just a few counts. The V call is TRBV28, the J call TRBJ2-5; 7 nucleotides agree with TRBD1. Germline CDR1 is MDHEN and CDR2 is SYDVKM. Germline trimming cut 4 bases from V and 1 base from J; bases unmatched to any gene: 3. There are 14 residues in the CDR3. CDR3 sequence (DNA): TGTGCCAGCAGTTATGGACAGGTCCAAGAGACCCAGTACTTC. Protein: CASSYGQVQETQYF.

J is TRBJ2-1 and V is TRBV7-9; 7 nucleotides match TRBD2. Germline CDR1 is SEHNR and CDR2 is FQNEAQ (reference sequence). This CDR3 contains 12 residues. V dropped 11 bases and J dropped 10; count of bases not matched to a gene: 11. CDR3 nucleotide sequence: TGTGCCGGAAAAAGGGCCGGGAGGGAGCAGTTCTTC. Protein: CAGKRAGREQFF.

This clonotype was counted many times. The J gene is TRBJ2-6, the V gene TRBV4-2; 9 nucleotides align to TRBD1. Germline V gives CDR1 LGHNA, CDR2 YNFKEQ. The CDR3 consists of 20 residues. The V segment lost 2 bases and the J segment 0 bases; nucleotides outside the gene matches: 11. CDR3 bases: TGTGCCAGCAGCCAACCACCGGGGACAGGGATGAACTCTGGGGCCAACGTCCTGACTTTC. Translated: CASSQPPGTGMNSGANVLTF.

This clonotype was seen only a few times. The chain links TRBV7-2 to TRBJ2-3; 9 nucleotides match TRBD2. CDR1 is SGHTA, CDR2 FQGNSA, per germline. Trimming took 3 bases from V and 5 from J; bases not matched to a gene: 6. This CDR3 contains 15 residues. The CDR3 region has the DNA TGTGCCAGCAGCTTCCTTGGCGGGGGGGGAGATACGCAGTATTTT. Protein product: CASSFLGGGGDTQYF.

V usage is TRBV7-2 and J usage is TRBJ2-7; 9 nucleotides align to TRBD2. J gave up 8 bases and V 1 base, and 9 bases lay outside the gene matches. CDR1 SGHTA and CDR2 FQGNSA come from the germline V gene. This CDR3 has 15 residues. The CDR3 spells CASSLGAGTSFQQYF. The CDR3 nucleotides read TGTGCCAGCAGCTTAGGAGCCGGGACTAGCTTCCAGCAGTACTTC.

V usage is TRBV27 and J usage is TRBJ2-3; TRBD2 matches 15 bases. CDR1 is MNHEY and CDR2 is SMNVEV in the germline V gene (reference sequence). V dropped 5 bases and J dropped 8; count of bases not matched to a gene: 11. The CDR3 spans 17 residues. The CDR3 DNA follows: TGTGCCAGCAGTCCGGGACTAGCGGGGGGTGCAGCCAGTACGCAGTATTTT. Translation gives CASSPGLAGGAASTQYF.

This clonotype was seen a few times. CDR3 coding DNA: TGTGCTAGTGGCCCAGGACAGGGCCTGGGTGAAAAACTGTTTTTT. Encoded protein: CASGPGQGLGEKLFF. J is TRBJ1-4 and V is TRBV12-5; the match to TRBD1 covers 8 bases. Trimming removed 6 bases from V and 7 bases from J; junction bases left unmatched: 10. The V gene's germline CDR1 is LGHNT and CDR2 FRNRAP. CDR3 length: 15 amino acids.

This clonotype showed up just a few times. This chain links TRBV12-3 or TRBV12-4 with TRBJ2-1; D tentatively fits TRBD1 or TRBD2 (7 bases each). The CDR3 extends over 15 amino acids. Trimming removed 4 bases at V and 4 bases at J, with 14 bases between. CDR3 region: CASSSQGGSYNEQFF. CDR3 bases: TGTGCCAGCAGTTCCCAGGGGGGGAGTTACAATGAGCAGTTCTTC.

V is TRBV24-1 and J is TRBJ1-1, with D uncertain. The germline V and J ends were trimmed by 11 bases and 10 bases, with 13 bases remaining between them. CDR1 and CDR2 (germline): KGHDR, SFDVKD. The length of the CDR3 is 10 residues. CDR3 sequence (DNA): TGTGCCATGTATACAAAGGTAGCTTTCTTT. Translated, it gives CAMYTKVAFF.

This clonotype was recorded at least ten times. This chain joins TRBV10-2 and TRBJ1-6; 12 nucleotides line up with TRBD1. J was trimmed by 6 bases and V by 4 bases; bases with no gene match: 7. The germline CDR1 and CDR2 sequences are WSHSY and SAAADI. The CDR3 loop spans 17 amino acids. CDR3 sequence reads: CASSGIGTGGRNSPLHF. CDR3 DNA: TGCGCCAGCAGTGGGATTGGGACAGGGGGCCGTAATTCACCCCTCCACTTT.

The chain uses TRBV29-1 and TRBJ2-2, with 8 bases lining up with TRBD1. J lost 10 bases, V lost 6 bases, and 7 bases had no gene match. Germline CDR1 reads SQVTM; CDR2 reads ANQGSEA. This CDR3 is built from 12 residues. The CDR3 protein is CSVPWTGPELFF. DNA of the CDR3: TGCAGCGTCCCCTGGACAGGGCCGGAGCTGTTTTTT.

The chain uses TRBV6-1 and TRBJ1-1; D remains ambiguous. The CDR3 contains 11 residues. Germline V CDR1 and CDR2: MNHNS, SASEGT. V lost 2 bases and J lost 14, with 12 bases in between. CDR3 loop: CASSELAAGFF. The CDR3 region has the DNA TGTGCCAGCAGTGAACTCGCAGCAGGATTCTTT.

The chain uses TRBV30 and TRBJ2-7, with D tentatively TRBD2 (5 bases). Trimming stripped 2 bases from V and 6 bases from J, with 17 bases between. This CDR3 comprises 14 residues. CDR1 and CDR2 (germline): GTSNPN, SVGIG (reference sequence). DNA of the CDR3: TGTGCCTGGAGTTTCGCCGGGAAAGGCGCCGAGCAGTACTTC. This sequence encodes CAWSFAGKGAEQYF.

The chain is built from TRBV19 and TRBJ2-1; TRBD1 aligns across 12 bases. The CDR3 totals 14 residues. V lost 6 bases, J lost 7 bases, and 4 bases stayed unmatched. Germline CDR1 is LNHDA and CDR2 is SQIVND (reference sequence). Written as DNA, the CDR3 is TGTGCCAGTAGAGGGACAGGGGGCGCGAATGAGCAGTTCTTC. Amino acids: CASRGTGGANEQFF.

The table lists this clonotype with a few counts. The genes are TRBV7-2 and TRBJ1-6; D possibly corresponds to TRBD1 (6 bases). V was cut by 0 bases and J by 5 bases, with 8 bases left in between. Germline V CDR1 and CDR2: SGHTA, FQGNSA. CDR3 length equals 15 residues. CDR3 DNA: TGTGCCAGCAGCTTAGCAGGGGGAAATAATTCACCCCTCCACTTT. Translating it yields CASSLAGGNNSPLHF.

This clonotype was detected many times. The chain combines TRBV5-1 with TRBJ2-2; D is uncertain. The CDR3 contains 12 residues. Germline V CDR1 and CDR2: SGHRS, YFSETQ. Trimming took 4 bases from V and 1 from J, leaving 2 bases between them. CDR3 in amino acids: CASSKNTGELFF. The CDR3 bases are TGCGCCAGCAGCAAGAACACCGGGGAGCTGTTTTTT. Complete variable domain (other parts from reference TRBV5-1 and TRBJ2-2): KAGVTQTPRYLIKTRGQQVTLSCSPISGHRSVSWYQQTPGQGLQFLFEYFSETQRNKGNFPGRFSGRQFSNSRSEMNVSTLELGDSALYLCASSKNTGELFFGEGSRLTVL.

This clonotype was counted ten times or more. The rearrangement links TRBV5-1 to TRBJ2-5; D ambiguous. CDR3 length: 13 residues. Trimming pared 1 base from V and 7 bases from J, leaving 11 bases between. Germline V CDR1 and CDR2: SGHRS, YFSETQ. CDR3 DNA sequence: TGCGCCAGCAGCTTGACGCGAGAGGTGACCCAGTACTTC. It encodes CASSLTREVTQYF.

The sample holds a few counts of this clonotype. This chain links TRBV18 with TRBJ2-3; D uncertain. V was clipped by 4 bases and J by 8 bases, with 13 bases between them. Germline lookup yields CDR1 KGHSH and CDR2 LQKENI. The CDR3 has 13 residues. CDR3 nucleotides: TGTGCCAGCTCACTAGACCTTCCTAGTACGCAGTATTTT. It is translated as CASSLDLPSTQYF.

The chain recombines TRBV14 with TRBJ2-2, with a tentative D call TRBD2 (5 bases). CDR1 and CDR2 (germline): SGHDN, FVKESK. V was clipped by 3 bases and J by 3 bases, with 14 bases between them. The CDR3 sequence is 16 residues long. The CDR3 DNA reads as TGTGCCAGCAGCCAGCGGGCACAGTTCCACACCGGGGAGCTGTTTTTT. Its protein is CASSQRAQFHTGELFF. The variable domain in full, completed from reference TRBV14 and TRBJ2-2, reads EAGVTQFPSHSVIEKGQTVTLRCDPISGHDNLYWYRRVMGKEIKFLLHFVKESKQDESGMPNNRFLAERTGGTYSTLKVQPAELEDSGVYFCASSQRAQFHTGELFFGEGSRLTVL.

This clonotype has a handful of counts. The CDR3, as DNA: TGCAGCGTTGAAGAGGTGAGGGGACAGCAGTACGTC. Translating it yields CSVEEVRGQQYV. This chain joins TRBV29-1 and TRBJ2-7; D assignment may be TRBD1 or TRBD2 (5 bases each). Trimming cost V 0 bases and J 8 bases, with 11 bases left between them. The CDR3 is 12 amino acids. Per the germline V gene, CDR1 is SQVTM and CDR2 is ANQGSEA.

The chain has TRBV7-9 and TRBJ1-6; maybe TRBD1 (6 bases). Germline V gene data show CDR1 as SEHNR and CDR2 as FQNEAQ (reference sequence). The V end lost 4 bases, the J end lost 6 bases, and 13 bases lay between the germline ends. This CDR3 has 15 residues. CDR3 DNA sequence: TGTGCCAGCAGCTCGATGAGGACAGTTAATTCACCCCTCCACTTT. Its protein product is CASSSMRTVNSPLHF.

This clonotype has a handful of counts. CDR3 in DNA: TGTGCCAGCAGCCCCTCCAGGGGCCGTTCCTACAATGAGCAGTTCTTC. This gives the protein CASSPSRGRSYNEQFF. The chain is built from TRBV5-6 and TRBJ2-1; perhaps TRBD1 as D (6 bases). Between the trimmed V and J ends, which lost 4 bases and 1 base, there was a span of 15 bases. The CDR3 totals 16 residues. The germline V gene encodes CDR1 SGHDT and CDR2 YYEEEE.

This clonotype was seen more than once but under ten times. The CDR3 DNA sequence: TGTGCCAGCAGCCAGGGAGGGACAGGGGTACACGAGCAGTACTTC. As protein: CASSQGGTGVHEQYF. This rearrangement joins TRBV4-2 to TRBJ2-7; 10 bases map to TRBD1. From germline, CDR1 is LGHNA and CDR2 YNFKEQ. Unmatched junction bases numbered 7, after V lost 3 bases and J lost 5 bases. The CDR3 is 15 amino acids.

This clonotype was counted many times. The V and J genes are TRBV11-2 and TRBJ2-1; D remains unclear. CDR1 and CDR2 from the germline V gene are SGHAT and FQNNGV. CDR3 size: 12 residues. With 5 bases removed from V and 7 bases from J, the gap between germline ends came to 9 bases. This CDR3 is CASSPSFNEQFF. The CDR3 DNA is TGTGCCAGCAGCCCCTCCTTTAATGAGCAGTTCTTC.